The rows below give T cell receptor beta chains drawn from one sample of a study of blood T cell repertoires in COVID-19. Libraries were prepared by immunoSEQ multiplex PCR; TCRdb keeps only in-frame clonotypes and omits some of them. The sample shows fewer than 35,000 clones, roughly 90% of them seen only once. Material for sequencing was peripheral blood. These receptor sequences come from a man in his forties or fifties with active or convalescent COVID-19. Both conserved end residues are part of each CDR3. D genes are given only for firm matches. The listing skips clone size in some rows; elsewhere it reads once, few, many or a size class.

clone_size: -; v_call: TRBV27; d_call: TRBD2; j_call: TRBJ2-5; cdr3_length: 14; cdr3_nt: TGTGCCAGCAGTTCACTAGCGCAAAAAGAGACCCAGTACTTC; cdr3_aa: CASSSLAQKETQYF
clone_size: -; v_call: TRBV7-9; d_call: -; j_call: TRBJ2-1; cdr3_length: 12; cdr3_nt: TGTGCCAGCAGCGCCATTCCCGGGACTCGGTTCTTC; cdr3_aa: CASSAIPGTRFF
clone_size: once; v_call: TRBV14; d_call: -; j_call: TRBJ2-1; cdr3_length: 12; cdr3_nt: TGTGCCAGCAGCAAAACGAGGGATGAGCAGTTCTTC; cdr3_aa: CASSKTRDEQFF
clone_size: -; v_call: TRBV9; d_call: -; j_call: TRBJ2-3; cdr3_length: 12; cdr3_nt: TGTGCCAGCAGCGTAGAGGGGGATACGCAGTATTTT; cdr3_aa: CASSVEGDTQYF
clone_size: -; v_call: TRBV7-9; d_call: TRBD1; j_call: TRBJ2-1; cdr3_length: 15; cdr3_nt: TGTGCCAGCAGCCTGATGGGACAGGGGAACAATGAGCAGTTCTTC; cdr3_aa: CASSLMGQGNNEQFF
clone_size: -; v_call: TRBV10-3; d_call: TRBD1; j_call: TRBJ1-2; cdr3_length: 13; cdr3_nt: TGTGCCATCACAAAAGACAGGGAATCGGGCTACACCTTC; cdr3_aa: CAITKDRESGYTF
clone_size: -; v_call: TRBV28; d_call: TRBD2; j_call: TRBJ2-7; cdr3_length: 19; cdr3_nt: TGTGCCAGCAGTTTCGGGGTGGGGTTAGCGGGAGTAACCTCCTACGAGCAGTACTTC; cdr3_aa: CASSFGVGLAGVTSYEQYF
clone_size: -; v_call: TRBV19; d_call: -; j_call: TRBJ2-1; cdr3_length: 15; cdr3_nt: TGTGCCAGTAGGAATAACGGGGACTTCTACAATGAGCAGTTCTTC; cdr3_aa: CASRNNGDFYNEQFF
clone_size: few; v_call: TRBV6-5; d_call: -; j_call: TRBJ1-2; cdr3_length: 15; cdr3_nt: TGTGCCAGCAGCTCAGTTCCAGGGTCCTTCTATGGCTACACCTTC; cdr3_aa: CASSSVPGSFYGYTF
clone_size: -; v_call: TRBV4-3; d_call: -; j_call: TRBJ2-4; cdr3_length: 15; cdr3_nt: TGCGCCAGCAGCCAAGAGTTACTAGCCAAAAACATTCAGTACTTC; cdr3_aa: CASSQELLAKNIQYF
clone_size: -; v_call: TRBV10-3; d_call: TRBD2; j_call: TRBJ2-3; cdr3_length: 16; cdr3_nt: TGTGCCATCAGTGAGGAACTAGCGGGAGGACAAGATACGCAGTATTTT; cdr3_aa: CAISEELAGGQDTQYF
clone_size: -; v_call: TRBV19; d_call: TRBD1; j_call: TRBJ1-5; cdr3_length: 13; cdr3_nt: TGTGCCAGTAGGGGACAGGGGGGTTTCCCCCAGCATTTT; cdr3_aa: CASRGQGGFPQHF
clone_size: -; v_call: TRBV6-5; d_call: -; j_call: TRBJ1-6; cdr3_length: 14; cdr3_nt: TGTGCCAGCAGTCACCGCCACCGGAATTCACCCCTCCACTTT; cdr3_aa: CASSHRHRNSPLHF
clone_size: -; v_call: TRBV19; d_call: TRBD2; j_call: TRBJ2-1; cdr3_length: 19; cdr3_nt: TGTGCCAGTAGTAGTGCGGGACTAGCGGGAGGGAGCTCCTACAATGAGCAGTTCTTC; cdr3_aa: CASSSAGLAGGSSYNEQFF
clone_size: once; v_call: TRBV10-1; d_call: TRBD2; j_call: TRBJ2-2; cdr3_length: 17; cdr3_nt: TGCGCCGGCAGCGCTCTAGCGGGAGGGCTGGGCACCGGGGAGCTGTTTTTT; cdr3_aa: CAGSALAGGLGTGELFF
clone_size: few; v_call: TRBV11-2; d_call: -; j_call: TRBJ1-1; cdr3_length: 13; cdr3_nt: TGTGCCAGCAGCTTAGATGGGCCGGCTGAAGCTTTCTTT; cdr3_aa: CASSLDGPAEAFF
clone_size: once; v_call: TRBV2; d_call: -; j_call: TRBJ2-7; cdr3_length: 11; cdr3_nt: TGTGCCAGCAAGGACAACTACGAGCAGTACTTC; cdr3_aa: CASKDNYEQYF
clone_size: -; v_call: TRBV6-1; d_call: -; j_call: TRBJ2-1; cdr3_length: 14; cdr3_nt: TGTGCCAGCAGTGAAGGAGGGAGCAACAATGAGCAGTTCTTC; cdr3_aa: CASSEGGSNNEQFF
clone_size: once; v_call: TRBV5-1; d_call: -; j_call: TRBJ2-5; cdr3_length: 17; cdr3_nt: TGCGCCAGCAGCTTGGGGTTATTAAGGACAGACAAAGAGACCCAGTACTTC; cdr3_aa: CASSLGLLRTDKETQYF
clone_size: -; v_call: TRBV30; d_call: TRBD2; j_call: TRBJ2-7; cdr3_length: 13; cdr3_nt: TGTGCCTGGAGTGTAGGGCTAGCGGGGGAGCAGTACTTC; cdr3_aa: CAWSVGLAGEQYF